This T cell receptor beta chain appears in the sequencing data of a study of T cell responses to AZD1222 COVID-19 vaccine. Trimming shortened V by 3 bases and J by 7 bases, and 9 bases separated the two germline ends. The CDR3 is 12 amino acids. Assay used: immunoSEQ multiplex PCR; TCRdb lists only in-frame clones, some missing. The sample shows 150,000 to 200,000 clones, about 91% of them seen only once. The chain employs TRBV12-3 or TRBV12-4 and TRBJ1-2, with unresolved D. The clonotype originates from an adult who received the AZD1222 COVID-19 vaccine. The specimen was peripheral blood, collected 28 days after the second AZD1222 dose. The CDR3 DNA follows: TGTGCCAGCAGTTTGGAAGAAGCTGGCTACACCTTC. As protein: CASSLEEAGYTF.